The 23 T cell receptor beta chains presented below share a single source sample, sequenced in a study of T cells in Graves' hyperthyroidism and ophthalmopathy (dated by TCRdb to about 2019). Library creation used multiplex PCR. Sequencer: Illumina HiSeq 2000. Amplification of TCR beta CDR3 regions was carried out from RNA transcripts. For the first round of RT-PCR on the TCR CDR3, the HTBI primer set was used together with the Qiagen OneStep RT-PCR kit. The raw public reads went through TCRdb reprocessing: fastp at Q25, MiXCR clone calling, in-frame beta chains kept. When rows share a CDR3 protein, they turn into one entry using the most common DNA and genes. A total of about 250,000 distinct CDR3 sequences appear in this sample, over 20% of them only once. The ten largest account for roughly 60% of the sample. Material for sequencing was blood. The receptors here all came from a young man with Graves' ophthalmopathy.

This clonotype was observed many times. The chain links TRBV11-3 to TRBJ2-3; D unresolved. V lost 5 bases and J lost 2, with 8 bases in between. CDR3 size: 13 residues. The germline gives CDR1 SGHNT, CDR2 YENEEA. The CDR3 reads CASSAPPTDTQYF. DNA of the CDR3: TGTGCCAGCAGCGCGCCACCCACAGATACGCAGTATTTT.

Many counts were recorded for this clonotype. The chain is built from TRBV20-1 and TRBJ2-1; unclear D gene. Germline V gene sequence: CDR1 DFQATT, CDR2 SNEGSKA (reference sequence). CDR3 length: 14 residues. Trimming removed 3 bases from V and 1 base from J, with 10 bases in between. DNA of the CDR3: TGCAGTGCTAGGGTTCACTTATCCTACAATGAGCAGTTCTTC. It encodes CSARVHLSYNEQFF.

This clonotype occurred a few times. The chain carries TRBV7-9 and TRBJ2-1, with TRBD2 as a possible D gene (6 bases). This CDR3 is 15 amino acids long. V shed 5 bases and J shed 6 bases, with 17 bases lying between them. Germline CDR1 reads SEHNR; CDR2 reads FQNEAQ (reference sequence). The CDR3 DNA is TGTGCCAGCAGCCCCGCCGGGACTGGGGCCAATGAGCAGTTCTTC. Translated, it gives CASSPAGTGANEQFF.

This chain joins TRBV29-1 and TRBJ1-1; D is perhaps TRBD1 (6 bases). Germline lookup yields CDR1 SQVTM and CDR2 ANQGSEA. This CDR3 has 13 residues. Trimming took 6 bases from V and 1 from J, leaving 12 bases between them. The CDR3 region has the DNA TGCAGCGTCGAACAGGGCGCGAACACTGAAGCTTTCTTT. Its protein product is CSVEQGANTEAFF.

The chain has TRBV6-1 and TRBJ2-1; 9 bases are a match to TRBD2. Germline V CDR1 and CDR2: MNHNS, SASEGT. The CDR3 has 15 amino acids. V trimming: 6 bases; J trimming: 2 bases; junction bases outside the gene matches: 5. The CDR3 loop reads CASRVTSGTYNEQFF. In DNA, the CDR3 is TGTGCCAGCAGAGTGACTAGCGGAACCTACAATGAGCAGTTCTTC.

In its sample, this clonotype was seen many times. J is TRBJ2-7 and V is TRBV2, with 9 bases aligning to TRBD2. Trimming at V came to 8 bases and at J to 2 bases, leaving 4 bases not matched to a gene. CDR1 and CDR2 from the germline V gene are SNHLY and FYNNEI. This CDR3 is 13 amino acids long. This chain's CDR3 is CASGRLAAYEQYF. In DNA form, the CDR3 reads TGTGCCAGCGGAAGACTAGCGGCCTACGAGCAGTACTTC.

The table lists this clonotype with many counts. The chain uses TRBV12-3 or TRBV12-4 and TRBJ2-5; TRBD1 matches 8 bases. V shed 6 bases, J shed 3 bases, and the junction held 3 bases outside the gene matches. The CDR3 is 13 residues long. CDR3 coding DNA: TGTGCCAGCAGACAGGACAGGGAAGAGACCCAGTACTTC. The encoded protein is CASRQDREETQYF.

Note on this clonotype: A much larger clone lies a single base off, so this may be a read error. The CDR3 carries no conserved terminal phenylalanine or tryptophan, so it likely arises from a read error. This chain links TRBV11-1 with TRBJ1-2, with D perhaps matching TRBD1 (5 bases). The CDR3 consists of 15 residues. The V end lost 4 bases, the J end lost 6 bases, and 18 bases lay between the germline ends. Germline V gives CDR1 SGHAT, CDR2 FQDESV (reference sequence). CDR3 in DNA: TGTGCCAGCAGCTCAAGCCTGGGCCAGGGACATGGCTACACCCTC. Protein product: CASSSSLGQGHGYTL.

This rearrangement joins TRBV4-2 to TRBJ2-1; D ambiguous. Trimming stripped 0 bases from V and 0 bases from J, with 12 bases between. There are 17 residues in the CDR3. Germline CDR1 reads LGHNA; CDR2 reads YNFKEQ. The chain's CDR3 is CASSQDPTSSSYNEQFF. In DNA, the CDR3 is TGTGCCAGCAGCCAAGATCCGACCTCGAGCTCCTACAATGAGCAGTTCTTC.

This clonotype appeared a few times. The rearrangement links TRBV24-1 to TRBJ2-1; tentative D call: TRBD1 (5 bases). The ends were cut back, 3 bases at V and 0 bases at J, with 20 bases in the middle. The CDR3 spans 19 residues. Germline CDR1 reads KGHDR; CDR2 reads SFDVKD. The CDR3 loop reads CATSDARIRAHSSYNEQFF. DNA for the CDR3: TGTGCCACCAGTGATGCCCGGATCAGGGCCCATAGCTCCTACAATGAGCAGTTCTTC.

V gene TRBV30 combines with J gene TRBJ2-7; 10 positions match TRBD2. V shed 3 bases and J 3 bases; nucleotides not matched to a gene: 5. Germline CDR1 GTSNPN, CDR2 SVGIG (reference sequence). The CDR3 spans 14 residues. CDR3 residues: CAWRPRTSGYEQYF. The CDR3 nucleotides read TGTGCCTGGAGGCCCCGGACTAGCGGCTACGAGCAGTACTTC. Drawing the rest from reference TRBV30 and TRBJ2-7, the complete variable domain is SQTIHQWPATLVQPVGSPLSLECTVEGTSNPNLYWYRQAAGRGLQLLFYSVGIGQISSEVPQNLSASRPQDRQFILSSKKLLLSDSGFYLCAWRPRTSGYEQYFGPGTRLTVT.

The chain couples TRBV27 to TRBJ2-3; maybe TRBD2 (5 bases). Trimming took 3 bases from V and 5 from J, leaving 12 bases between them. This CDR3 has 14 amino acids. Germline V gives CDR1 MNHEY, CDR2 SMNVEV (reference sequence). The CDR3 DNA follows: TGTGCCAGCAGTTTTAAGACTACCAAAGATACGCAGTATTTT. The encoded protein is CASSFKTTKDTQYF.

The chain has TRBV12-3 or TRBV12-4 and TRBJ1-6; D is uncertain. V lost 5 bases to trimming and J lost 0 bases, with 14 bases between them. This CDR3 contains 17 residues. The CDR3 nucleotides are TGTGCCAGCAGTGGGATTAGCGGGAGCTCCTATAATTCACCCCTCCACTTT. Translated, it gives CASSGISGSSYNSPLHF.

The V call is TRBV6-1, the J call TRBJ2-2; 12 bases align to TRBD2. Germline loops: CDR1 MNHNS, CDR2 SASEGT. CDR3 size: 17 residues. The V segment lost 0 bases and the J segment 7 bases; nucleotides outside the gene matches: 6. The chain's CDR3 is CASSEATSGRSGGELFF. Written as DNA, the CDR3 is TGTGCCAGCAGTGAAGCTACTAGCGGGAGGTCAGGCGGGGAGCTGTTTTTT.

Concerning this clonotype: One junction end does not reproduce the germline sequence, and a read error may be involved. The rearrangement uses TRBV6-1 and TRBJ2-1; D uncertain. Germline V gene sequence: CDR1 MNHNS, CDR2 SASEGT. The CDR3 covers 15 residues. The CDR3 loop is CASSETQLIYNEQLF. In nucleotides, the CDR3 is TGTGCCAGCAGTGAGACCCAGCTGATCTACAATGAGCAGCTCTTC.

The V and J genes are TRBV19 and TRBJ1-4; TRBD1 matches 7 bases. From germline, CDR1 is LNHDA and CDR2 SQIVND (reference sequence). The CDR3 is made up of 16 amino acids. The trim removed 6 bases at V and 1 base at J, leaving 8 bases unmatched. The CDR3 DNA is TGTGCCAGTAGCGTTGGGACAGTAAGAACTAATGAAAAACTGTTTTTT. Translating it yields CASSVGTVRTNEKLFF.

In its sample, this clonotype was seen a few times. The chain has TRBV20-1 and TRBJ1-4, with a weak D call TRBD1 (5 bases). The V end was cut by 0 bases, the J end by 2 bases, with 16 bases between. Germline loops: CDR1 DFQATT, CDR2 SNEGSKA (reference sequence). The CDR3 extends over 17 amino acids. The CDR3 spells CSARDNFREGTNEKLFF. The CDR3 DNA follows: TGCAGTGCTAGAGATAATTTCCGCGAGGGGACTAATGAAAAACTGTTTTTT.

The sample holds a few counts of this clonotype. The J gene is TRBJ1-4, the V gene TRBV6-5, with D uncertain. Germline CDR1 is MNHEY and CDR2 is SVGAGI. The CDR3 is 14 amino acids. The V end was cut by 2 bases, the J end by 8 bases, with 12 bases between. Here the CDR3 reads CASSYLKVGEKLFF. CDR3 nucleotides: TGTGCCAGCAGTTACCTTAAGGTGGGGGAAAAACTGTTTTTT.

V usage is TRBV27 and J usage is TRBJ1-5; D remains ambiguous. V gave up 2 bases and J gave up 4 bases, with 9 bases separating them. This CDR3 is built from 14 residues. The germline V gene has CDR1 MNHEY and CDR2 SMNVEV (reference sequence). DNA for the CDR3: TGTGCCAGCAGTTTAATACCGGGGAATCAGCCCCAGCATTTT. This translates into CASSLIPGNQPQHF.

This clonotype was detected many times. This rearrangement joins TRBV2 to TRBJ2-2, with TRBD2 as a possible D gene (5 bases). Germline V gene sequence: CDR1 SNHLY, CDR2 FYNNEI. Trimming took 5 bases from V and 7 from J, leaving 14 bases between them. CDR3 length equals 14 residues. This CDR3 is CASSSYSGFGELFF. CDR3 DNA sequence: TGTGCCAGCAGTAGTTACAGCGGTTTCGGGGAGCTGTTTTTT.

This clonotype was seen a few times. The V and J genes are TRBV6-1 and TRBJ2-2; D might be TRBD2 (5 bases). The germline V and J ends were trimmed by 1 base and 3 bases, with 12 bases remaining between them. Germline V gene lookup returns CDR1 MNHNS and CDR2 SASEGT. The CDR3 is 16 amino acids. The CDR3: CASSEEAGIYTGELFF. CDR3 nucleotide sequence: TGTGCCAGCAGTGAAGAGGCGGGTATCTACACCGGGGAGCTGTTTTTT.

The chain joins TRBV5-4 to TRBJ1-1; possibly TRBD1 for D (6 bases). From germline, CDR1 is SGHNT and CDR2 YYREEE (reference sequence). V lost 3 bases to trimming and J lost 10 bases, with 13 bases between them. This CDR3 is built from 12 residues. The CDR3 coding sequence is TGTGCCAGCAGCTCCGACAGGAGGGGAGCTTTCTTT. Amino acid sequence: CASSSDRRGAFF.

This clonotype has more than one count but fewer than ten. The J gene is TRBJ2-3, the V gene TRBV5-1; 11 nucleotides line up with TRBD1. The CDR3 consists of 15 residues. J gave up 7 bases and V 2 bases, and 6 bases lay outside the gene matches. The V gene's germline CDR1 is SGHRS and CDR2 YFSETQ. CDR3 sequence: CASSLLGQGENTQYF. The DNA for the CDR3 is TGCGCCAGCAGCTTATTGGGACAGGGGGAAAATACGCAGTATTTT.